Presented here are 9 T cell receptor beta chains from one specimen sequenced in a study of molecular identifiers for immune sequencing clone quantification. MiXCR, run by TCRdb on the PCR reads, gives a single entry per CDR3 protein. The data hold 490,000 or so distinct CDR3 sequences, with about a fifth observed a single time. Sequences were obtained from naive CD8+ T cells from blood, with Jurkat cell RNA spiked in. As for subset: FACS-sorted CD8+CD4-CCR7+CD45RA+ naive T cells. The receptors were gathered from a human donor in good health. Some libraries in this study had Jurkat cell RNA spiked in.

This chain joins TRBV24-1 and TRBJ2-3; D unresolved. The CDR3 is made up of 16 amino acids. V lost 1 base, J lost 0 bases, and 10 bases lay in between. Germline V gene lookup returns CDR1 KGHDR and CDR2 SFDVKD. The chain's CDR3 is CATSDFPMGSTDTQYF. In DNA form, the CDR3 reads TGTGCCACCAGTGATTTCCCGATGGGGAGCACAGATACGCAGTATTTT.

This clonotype occurred many times. The chain employs TRBV20-1 and TRBJ2-7; D tentatively fits TRBD1 or TRBD2 (5 bases each). The germline V gene has CDR1 DFQATT and CDR2 SNEGSKA (reference sequence). There are 13 residues in the CDR3. Trimming pared 7 bases from V and 5 bases from J, leaving 18 bases between. The CDR3 reads CSVRDLNEDEQYF. For the CDR3, the DNA is TGCAGTGTCCGGGACCTGAATGAGGACGAGCAGTACTTC.

This chain joins TRBV6-1 and TRBJ2-7; 8 bases agree with TRBD1. J lost 0 bases, V lost 3 bases, and 4 bases had no gene match. CDR1 MNHNS and CDR2 SASEGT come from the germline V gene. The CDR3 length is 15 residues. In DNA, the CDR3 is TGTGCCAGCAGTGATGGGGACAGGTTCTCCTACGAGCAGTACTTC. This sequence encodes CASSDGDRFSYEQYF.

In its sample, this clonotype was seen many times. This chain connects TRBV20-1 to TRBJ2-3; maybe TRBD2 (6 bases). Trimming took off 5 bases at V and 0 bases at J, with 15 bases between the two ends. Germline V gene data show CDR1 as DFQATT and CDR2 as SNEGSKA (reference sequence). CDR3 length: 15 amino acids. The CDR3 spells CSALAVPVSTDTQYF. The CDR3 DNA follows: TGCAGTGCTTTAGCGGTTCCCGTTAGCACAGATACGCAGTATTTT.

This clonotype has more than one count but fewer than ten. The rearrangement uses TRBV11-2 and TRBJ1-4; TRBD1 might be the D (5 bases). The CDR3 sequence is 19 residues long. The V and J ends lost 2 bases and 5 bases respectively, with 24 bases between them. Germline V CDR1 and CDR2: SGHAT, FQNNGV. DNA of the CDR3: TGTGCCAGCAGCTTATTTGGGGCAACAACGTATGGCGAAAATGAAAAACTGTTTTTT. Its translation is CASSLFGATTYGENEKLFF.

The chain links TRBV7-6 to TRBJ1-1, with D tentatively TRBD1 (6 bases). V dropped 2 bases and J dropped 5 bases, with 15 bases sitting between them. The CDR3 is 15 amino acids. From germline, CDR1 is SGHVS and CDR2 FNYEAQ. CDR3 loop: CASSLYQGRRTEAFF. CDR3 in DNA: TGTGCCAGCAGCTTATATCAGGGGAGGAGAACTGAAGCTTTCTTT.

This clonotype was detected ten times or more. The genes are TRBV3-1 and TRBJ2-3; tentative D call: TRBD1 (6 bases). V lost 7 bases and J lost 4, with 24 bases in between. Germline V gene lookup returns CDR1 LGHDT and CDR2 YNNKEL (reference sequence). The CDR3 consists of 17 residues. The CDR3 here is CASKGDNLVRSADTQYF. CDR3 in DNA: TGTGCCAGCAAAGGGGACAACCTAGTTCGGTCCGCAGATACGCAGTATTTT.

The sample holds a few counts of this clonotype. The CDR3 nucleotides read TGTGCCAGCAGCTTGAGCGGGAGTTGGTCAGATACGCAGTATTTT. Encoded protein: CASSLSGSWSDTQYF. The chain couples TRBV9 to TRBJ2-3; TRBD2 matches at 8 bases. Germline CDR1 and CDR2: SGDLS and YYNGEE. With V trimmed by 4 bases and J by 4 bases, 8 bases remained unmatched. The length of the CDR3 is 15 residues.

Ten or more counts support this clonotype. The chain is built from TRBV5-6 and TRBJ1-6, with unresolved D. This CDR3 has 13 amino acids. Germline CDR1 SGHDT, CDR2 YYEEEE. V was pared by 4 bases and J by 6 bases, with 8 bases between. The CDR3 reads CASSPGGNSPLHF. The CDR3 DNA reads TGTGCCAGCAGCCCCGGTGGTAATTCACCCCTCCACTTT.